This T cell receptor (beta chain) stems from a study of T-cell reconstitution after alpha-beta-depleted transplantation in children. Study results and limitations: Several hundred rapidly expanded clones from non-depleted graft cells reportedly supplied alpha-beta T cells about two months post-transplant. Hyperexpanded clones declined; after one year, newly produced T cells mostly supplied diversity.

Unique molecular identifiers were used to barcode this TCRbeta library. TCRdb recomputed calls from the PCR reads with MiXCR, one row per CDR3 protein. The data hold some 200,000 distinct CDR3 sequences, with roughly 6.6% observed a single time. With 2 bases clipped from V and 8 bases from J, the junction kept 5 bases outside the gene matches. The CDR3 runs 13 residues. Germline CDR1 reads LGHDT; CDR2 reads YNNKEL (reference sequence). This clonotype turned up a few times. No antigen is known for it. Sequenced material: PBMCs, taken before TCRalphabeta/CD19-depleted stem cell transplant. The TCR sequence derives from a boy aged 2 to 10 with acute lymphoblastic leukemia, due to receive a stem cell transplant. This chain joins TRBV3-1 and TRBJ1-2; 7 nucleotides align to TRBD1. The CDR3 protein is CASSQPAGGGYTF. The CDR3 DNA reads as TGTGCCAGCAGCCAACCGGCAGGGGGAGGCTACACCTTC.